This is a list of T cell receptor beta chains from one sample in a study of CD8 T cells in ankylosing spondylitis. TCRdb independently ran MiXCR on the 5' RACE reads; one entry per CDR3 protein. The sample records approximately 500,000 distinct CDR3 sequences, about 13% being singletons. Material: blood, either unsorted or a sorted T cell fraction (not recorded which). These TCRs come from a male donor with ankylosing spondylitis. Each CDR3 is given with its conserved first and last residue. D genes are given only for firm matches.

>TRBV14|TRBD1|TRBJ2-2
CASSQAGTGAGYGELFF
>TRBV11-2|TRBD1|TRBJ2-3
CASSFTGGPDTQYF
>TRBV10-3|.|TRBJ1-5
CAISERINGDNQPQHF
>TRBV24-1|TRBD2|TRBJ2-7
CATSDSLAGLYEQYF
>TRBV27|.|TRBJ2-1
CASSFVTGYNEQFF
>TRBV7-9|.|TRBJ1-1
CASSPPGLDWNTEAFF
>TRBV20-1|.|TRBJ1-4
CSASSSLNEKLFF
>TRBV12-3/TRBV12-4|.|TRBJ1-6
CASSPQQYSPLHF
>TRBV7-2|TRBD2|TRBJ2-5
CASSLDLASGRQTQYF
>TRBV10-3|TRBD2|TRBJ2-5
CAISESREPQETQYF
>TRBV7-2|TRBD2|TRBJ2-3
CASSLVASGRARDTQYF
>TRBV20-1|.|TRBJ2-5
CSALPTETQYF
>TRBV5-1|TRBD1|TRBJ2-7
CASSIEGTVREQYF
>TRBV9|TRBD2|TRBJ2-1
CASSLSQRGRDNEQFF
>TRBV12-3/TRBV12-4|.|TRBJ1-2
CASTYRGGYGYTF
>TRBV3-1|.|TRBJ2-7
CASSQASGEIYEQYF
>TRBV28|.|TRBJ2-5
CASTFGGRGGETQYF
>TRBV14|.|TRBJ2-1
CASSASENYYNEQFF
>TRBV20-1|TRBD2|TRBJ2-3
CSARGGGAQTSGSTDTQYF
>TRBV12-3/TRBV12-4|.|TRBJ1-5
CASSTKSSPQHF
>TRBV7-9|.|TRBJ1-1
CASSQDTDTEAFF
>TRBV3-1|.|TRBJ2-7
CASSPRGGTSYEQYF
>TRBV24-1|.|TRBJ2-5
CATSDLRGGETQYF
>TRBV28|.|TRBJ2-5
CASSKGGTQETQYF
>TRBV12-3/TRBV12-4|TRBD1|TRBJ1-6
CASSPGDRGSPLHF
>TRBV10-3|.|TRBJ2-5
CAISARQQETQYF
>TRBV20-1|.|TRBJ1-4
CSARKQPNEKLFF
>TRBV12-3/TRBV12-4|TRBD2|TRBJ2-4
CATDQTSGPKNIQYF